What follows is one TCR beta chain and its context. Antigen unknown. This CDR3 region has 16 residues. V lost 5 bases, J lost 5 bases, and 13 bases stayed unmatched. Germline-derived CDR1 and CDR2 are SGHAT and FQNNGV. The time point was: persistent/refractory GD, antithyroid drugs over 5 years with positive TRAb. PBMC RNA served as the TCR library source. These data come from a study of regulatory T cells in long-lasting Graves disease. The study, taken as a whole, reports: Persistent cases of Graves' showed reduced TCR diversity relative to newly diagnosed patients.

Researchers made TCR beta libraries by using iRepertoire HTBI primers and running Arm-PCR on CDR3 regions. TCRdb redid the calling of the multiplex PCR reads with MiXCR, one entry per CDR3 protein. This table holds 650,000 to 850,000 distinct CDR3 sequences, 25% to 30% found once. Here the sequenced sample was peripheral blood mononuclear cells (PBMCs), taken when the disease was refractory, from a patient treated with antithyroid drugs. The chain couples TRBV11-2 to TRBJ2-3, with 7 positions matching TRBD2. This receptor was taken from a female donor with Graves disease. In nucleotides, the CDR3 is TGTGCCAGCAGCCCCACGGCGGGAGTTTTTGGAGATACGCAGTATTTT. Translating gives CASSPTAGVFGDTQYF.